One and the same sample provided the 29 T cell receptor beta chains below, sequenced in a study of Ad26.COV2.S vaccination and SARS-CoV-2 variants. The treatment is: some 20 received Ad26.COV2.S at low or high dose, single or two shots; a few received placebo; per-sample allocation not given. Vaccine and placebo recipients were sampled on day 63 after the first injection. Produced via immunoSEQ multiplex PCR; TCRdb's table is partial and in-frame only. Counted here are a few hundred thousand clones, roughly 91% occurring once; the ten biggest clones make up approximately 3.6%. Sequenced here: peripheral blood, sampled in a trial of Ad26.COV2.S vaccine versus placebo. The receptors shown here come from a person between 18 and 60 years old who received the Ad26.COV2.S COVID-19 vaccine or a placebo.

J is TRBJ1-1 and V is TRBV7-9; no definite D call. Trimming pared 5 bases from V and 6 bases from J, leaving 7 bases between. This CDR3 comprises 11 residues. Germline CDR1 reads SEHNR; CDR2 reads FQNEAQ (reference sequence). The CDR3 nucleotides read TGTGCCAGCAGCAACAGCCCTGAAGCTTTCTTT. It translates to CASSNSPEAFF. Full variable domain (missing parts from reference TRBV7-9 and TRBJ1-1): DTGVSQNPRHKITKRGQNVTFRCDPISEHNRLYWYRQTLGQGPEFLTYFQNEAQLEKSRLLSDRFSAERPKGSFSTLEIQRTEQGDSAMYLCASSNSPEAFFGQGTRLTVV.

The CDR3 coding sequence is TGTGCCAGCAGTGAAAGTTTGCGGGGGGCGTACCAAGAGACCCAGTACTTC. This translates into CASSESLRGAYQETQYF. This chain joins TRBV2 and TRBJ2-5; 8 bases line up with TRBD2. Trimming cost V 2 bases and J 0 bases; bases outside gene matches: 8. Germline loops: CDR1 SNHLY, CDR2 FYNNEI. The CDR3 loop spans 17 amino acids.

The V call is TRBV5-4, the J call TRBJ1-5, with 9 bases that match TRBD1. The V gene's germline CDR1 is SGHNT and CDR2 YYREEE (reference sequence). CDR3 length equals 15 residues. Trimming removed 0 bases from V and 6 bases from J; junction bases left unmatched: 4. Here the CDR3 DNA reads TGTGCCAGCAGCTTGGGGGGACAGGGTACTCAGCCCCAGCATTTT. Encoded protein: CASSLGGQGTQPQHF.

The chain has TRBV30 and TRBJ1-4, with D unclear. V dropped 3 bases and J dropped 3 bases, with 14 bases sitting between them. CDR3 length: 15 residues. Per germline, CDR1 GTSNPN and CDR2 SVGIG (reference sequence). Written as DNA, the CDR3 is TGTGCCTGGAGGGAGGGTCCTTGGGCTAATGAAAAACTGTTTTTT. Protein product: CAWREGPWANEKLFF.

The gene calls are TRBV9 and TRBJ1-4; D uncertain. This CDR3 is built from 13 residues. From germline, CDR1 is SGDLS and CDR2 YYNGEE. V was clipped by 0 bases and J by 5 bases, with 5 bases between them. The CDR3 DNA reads TGTGCCAGCAGCGTAGCTTCAAATGAAAAACTGTTTTTT. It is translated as CASSVASNEKLFF.

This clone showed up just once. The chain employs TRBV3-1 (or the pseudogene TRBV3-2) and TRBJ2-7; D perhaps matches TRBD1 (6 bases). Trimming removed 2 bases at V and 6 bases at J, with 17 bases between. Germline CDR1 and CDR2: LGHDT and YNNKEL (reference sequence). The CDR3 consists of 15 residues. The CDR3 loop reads CASSQLREGGSEQYF. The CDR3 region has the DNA TGTGCCAGCAGCCAACTAAGGGAAGGGGGTTCCGAGCAGTACTTC.

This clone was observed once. CDR3 bases: TGCAGCGTTGATCTCCAGGGGGCCAACCAAGAGACCCAGTACTTC. Protein product: CSVDLQGANQETQYF. The chain links TRBV29-1 to TRBJ2-5; 8 bases line up with TRBD1. The CDR3 covers 15 residues. CDR1 and CDR2 from the germline V gene are SQVTM and ANQGSEA. V shed 3 bases and J 0 bases; nucleotides not matched to a gene: 6.

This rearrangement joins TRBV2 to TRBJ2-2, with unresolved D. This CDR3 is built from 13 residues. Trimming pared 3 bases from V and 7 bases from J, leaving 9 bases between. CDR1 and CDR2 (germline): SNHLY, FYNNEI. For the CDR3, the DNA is TGTGCCAGCAGTGAGAAGGTCTACGGGGAGCTGTTTTTT. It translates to CASSEKVYGELFF.

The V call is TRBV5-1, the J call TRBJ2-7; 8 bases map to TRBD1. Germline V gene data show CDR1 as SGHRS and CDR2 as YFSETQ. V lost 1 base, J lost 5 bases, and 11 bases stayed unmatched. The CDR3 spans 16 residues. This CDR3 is CASSLRGSGGSDEQYF. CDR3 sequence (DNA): TGCGCCAGCAGCTTGAGGGGCTCAGGGGGCAGCGACGAGCAGTACTTC.

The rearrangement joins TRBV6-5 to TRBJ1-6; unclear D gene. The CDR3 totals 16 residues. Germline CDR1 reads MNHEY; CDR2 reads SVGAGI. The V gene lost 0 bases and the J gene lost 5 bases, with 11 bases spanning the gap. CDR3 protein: CASSYSRRIDNSPLHF. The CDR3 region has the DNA TGTGCCAGCAGTTACTCTCGGCGAATCGATAATTCACCCCTCCACTTT.

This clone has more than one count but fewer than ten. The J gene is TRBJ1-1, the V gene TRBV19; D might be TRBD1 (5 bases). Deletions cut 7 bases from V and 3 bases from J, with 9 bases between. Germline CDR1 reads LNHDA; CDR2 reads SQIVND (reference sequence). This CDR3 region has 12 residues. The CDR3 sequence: CASTRGYTEAFF. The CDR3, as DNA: TGTGCCAGTACCCGGGGGTACACTGAAGCTTTCTTT.

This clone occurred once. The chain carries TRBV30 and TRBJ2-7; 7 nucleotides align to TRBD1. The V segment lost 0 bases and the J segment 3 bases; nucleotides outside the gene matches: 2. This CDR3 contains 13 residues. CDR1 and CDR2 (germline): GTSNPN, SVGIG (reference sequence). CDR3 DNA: TGTGCCTGGAGTGTAAGGACAGGCTACGAGCAGTACTTC. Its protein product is CAWSVRTGYEQYF.

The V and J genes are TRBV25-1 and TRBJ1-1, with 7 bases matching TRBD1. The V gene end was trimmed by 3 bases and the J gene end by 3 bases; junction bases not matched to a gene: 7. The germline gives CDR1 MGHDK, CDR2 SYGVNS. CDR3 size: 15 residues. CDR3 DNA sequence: TGTGCCAGCAGTGAGTCGACAGGGACCTACACTGAAGCTTTCTTT. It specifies CASSESTGTYTEAFF. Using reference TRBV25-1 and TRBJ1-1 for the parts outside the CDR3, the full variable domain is EADIYQTPRYLVIGTGKKITLECSQTMGHDKMYWYQQDPGMELHLIHYSYGVNSTEKGDLSSESTVSRIRTEHFPLTLESARPSHTSQYLCASSESTGTYTEAFFGQGTRLTVV.

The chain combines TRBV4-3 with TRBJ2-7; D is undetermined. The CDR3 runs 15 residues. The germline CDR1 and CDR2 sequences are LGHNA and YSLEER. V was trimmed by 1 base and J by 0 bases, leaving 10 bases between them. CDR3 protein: CASSQGRHTSYEQYF. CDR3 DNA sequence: TGCGCCAGCAGCCAAGGGCGACACACCTCCTACGAGCAGTACTTC.

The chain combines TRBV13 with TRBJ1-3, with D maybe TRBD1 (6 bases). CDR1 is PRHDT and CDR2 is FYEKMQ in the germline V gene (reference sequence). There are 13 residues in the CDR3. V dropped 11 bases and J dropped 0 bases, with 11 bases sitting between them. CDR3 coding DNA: TGTGCCTCTAAGGGGGGCTCTGGAAACACCATATATTTT. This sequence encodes CASKGGSGNTIYF.

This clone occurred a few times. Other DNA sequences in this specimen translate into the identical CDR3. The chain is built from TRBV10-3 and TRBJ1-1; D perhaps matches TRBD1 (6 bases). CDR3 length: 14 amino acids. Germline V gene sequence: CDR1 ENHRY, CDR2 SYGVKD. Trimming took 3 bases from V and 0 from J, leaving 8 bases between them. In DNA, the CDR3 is TGTGCCATCAGTGATCAGGGGCTGAACACTGAAGCTTTCTTT. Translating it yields CAISDQGLNTEAFF.

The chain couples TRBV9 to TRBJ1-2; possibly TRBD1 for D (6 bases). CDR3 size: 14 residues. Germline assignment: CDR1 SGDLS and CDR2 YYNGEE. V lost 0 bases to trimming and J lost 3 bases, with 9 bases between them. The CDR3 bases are TGTGCCAGCAGCGTAGATGGGGGCGACTATGGCTACACCTTC. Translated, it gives CASSVDGGDYGYTF.

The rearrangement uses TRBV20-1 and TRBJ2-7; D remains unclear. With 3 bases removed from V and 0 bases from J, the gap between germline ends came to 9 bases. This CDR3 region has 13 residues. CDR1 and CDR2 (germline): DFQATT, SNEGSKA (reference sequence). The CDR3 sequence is CSASSTSSYEQYF. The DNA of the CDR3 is TGCAGTGCTAGTAGCACCTCCTCCTACGAGCAGTACTTC.

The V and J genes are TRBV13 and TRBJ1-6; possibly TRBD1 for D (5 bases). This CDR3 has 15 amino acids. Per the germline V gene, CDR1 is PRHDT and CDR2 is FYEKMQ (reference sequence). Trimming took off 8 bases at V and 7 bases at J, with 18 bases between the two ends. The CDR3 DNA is TGTGCCAGCGCTTGGGGGGTCCCATCCAATTCACCCCTCCACTTT. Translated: CASAWGVPSNSPLHF.

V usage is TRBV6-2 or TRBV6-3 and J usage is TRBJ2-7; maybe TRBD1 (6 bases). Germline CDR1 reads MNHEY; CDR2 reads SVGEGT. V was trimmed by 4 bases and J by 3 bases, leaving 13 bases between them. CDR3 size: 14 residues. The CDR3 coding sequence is TGTGCCAGCAGTTTCTTCGGACAGATCTACGAGCAGTACTTC. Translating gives CASSFFGQIYEQYF.

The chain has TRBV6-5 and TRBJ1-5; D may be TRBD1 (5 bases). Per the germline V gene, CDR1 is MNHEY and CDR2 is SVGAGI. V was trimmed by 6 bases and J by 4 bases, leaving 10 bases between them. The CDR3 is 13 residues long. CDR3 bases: TGTGCCAGCAGACTGACAGAAAATCAGCCCCAGCATTTT. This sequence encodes CASRLTENQPQHF.

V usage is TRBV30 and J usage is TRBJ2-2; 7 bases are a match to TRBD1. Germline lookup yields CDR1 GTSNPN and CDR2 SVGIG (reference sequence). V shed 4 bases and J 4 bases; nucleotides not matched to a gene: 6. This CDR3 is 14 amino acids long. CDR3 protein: CAWTGTEFTGELFF. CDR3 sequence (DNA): TGTGCCTGGACAGGGACAGAATTCACCGGGGAGCTGTTTTTT.

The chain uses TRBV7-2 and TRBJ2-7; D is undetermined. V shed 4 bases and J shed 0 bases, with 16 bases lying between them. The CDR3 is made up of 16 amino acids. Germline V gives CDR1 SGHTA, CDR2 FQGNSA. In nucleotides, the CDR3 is TGTGCCAGCAGCTCCCGTGGGTCGGTGGCCTCCTACGAGCAGTACTTC. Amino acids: CASSSRGSVASYEQYF.

In DNA form, the CDR3 reads TGTGCCAGCAGCCGACCGGGACAGCTTTCCTACGAGCAGTACTTC. Translating it yields CASSRPGQLSYEQYF. The V gene is TRBV3-1 (or the pseudogene TRBV3-2), the J gene TRBJ2-7, with 7 bases identical to TRBD1. With V trimmed by 4 bases and J by 1 base, 7 bases remained unmatched. The CDR3 sequence is 15 residues long. Germline V gene lookup returns CDR1 LGHDT and CDR2 YNNKEL (reference sequence).

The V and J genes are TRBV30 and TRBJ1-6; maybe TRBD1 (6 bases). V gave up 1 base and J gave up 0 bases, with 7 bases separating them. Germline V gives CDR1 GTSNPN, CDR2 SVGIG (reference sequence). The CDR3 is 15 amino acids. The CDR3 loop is CAWSGGGSYNSPLHF. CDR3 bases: TGTGCCTGGAGTGGAGGGGGCTCCTATAATTCACCCCTCCACTTT.

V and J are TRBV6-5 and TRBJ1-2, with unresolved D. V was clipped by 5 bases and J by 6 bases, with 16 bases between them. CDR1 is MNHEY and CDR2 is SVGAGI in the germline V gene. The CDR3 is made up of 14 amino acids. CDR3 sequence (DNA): TGTGCCAGCAGTCGCGACGCAAGGATTCATGGCTACACCTTC. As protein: CASSRDARIHGYTF.

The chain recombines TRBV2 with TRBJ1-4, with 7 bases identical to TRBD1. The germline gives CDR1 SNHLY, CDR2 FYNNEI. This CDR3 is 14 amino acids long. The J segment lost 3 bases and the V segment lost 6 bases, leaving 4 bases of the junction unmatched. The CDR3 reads CASRRQGSNEKLFF. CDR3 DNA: TGTGCCAGCAGACGACAGGGATCTAATGAAAAACTGTTTTTT.

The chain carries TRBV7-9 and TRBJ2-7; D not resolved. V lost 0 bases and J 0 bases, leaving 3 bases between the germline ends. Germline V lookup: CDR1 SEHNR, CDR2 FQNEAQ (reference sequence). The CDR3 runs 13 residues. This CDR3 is CASSLAISYEQYF. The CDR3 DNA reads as TGTGCCAGCAGCTTAGCCATCTCCTACGAGCAGTACTTC. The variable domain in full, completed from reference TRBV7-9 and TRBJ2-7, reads DTGVSQNPRHKITKRGQNVTFRCDPISEHNRLYWYRQTLGQGPEFLTYFQNEAQLEKSRLLSDRFSAERPKGSFSTLEIQRTEQGDSAMYLCASSLAISYEQYFGPGTRLTVT.

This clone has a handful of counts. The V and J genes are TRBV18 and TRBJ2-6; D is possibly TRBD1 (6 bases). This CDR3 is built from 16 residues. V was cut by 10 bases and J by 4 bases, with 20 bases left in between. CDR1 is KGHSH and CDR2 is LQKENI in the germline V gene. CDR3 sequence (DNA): TGTGCCACCAGAGACAGGCCCGTTACCGGGGCCAACGTCCTGACTTTC. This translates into CATRDRPVTGANVLTF. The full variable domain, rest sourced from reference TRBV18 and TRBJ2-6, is NAGVMQNPRHLVRRRGQEARLRCSPMKGHSHVYWYRQLPEEGLKFMVYLQKENIIDESGMPKERFSAEFPKEGPSILRIQQVVRGDSAAYFCATRDRPVTGANVLTFGAGSRLTVL.